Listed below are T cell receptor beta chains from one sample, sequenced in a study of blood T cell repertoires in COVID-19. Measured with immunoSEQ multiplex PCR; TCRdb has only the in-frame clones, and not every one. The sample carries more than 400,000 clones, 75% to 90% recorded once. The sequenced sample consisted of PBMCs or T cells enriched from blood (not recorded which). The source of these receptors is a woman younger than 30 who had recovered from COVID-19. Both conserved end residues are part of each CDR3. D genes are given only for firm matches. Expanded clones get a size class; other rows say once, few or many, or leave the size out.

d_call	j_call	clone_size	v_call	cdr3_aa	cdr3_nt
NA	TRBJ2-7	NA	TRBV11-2	CASSRGQHSYEQYF	TGTGCCAGCAGCCGCGGACAGCACTCCTACGAGCAGTACTTC
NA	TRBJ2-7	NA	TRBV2	CASSDKFSYEQYF	TGTGCCAGCAGTGATAAGTTCAGCTACGAGCAGTACTTC
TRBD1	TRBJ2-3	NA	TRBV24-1	CATSDSRDSRTDTQYF	TGTGCCACCAGTGATTCCCGGGACAGCCGCACAGATACGCAGTATTTT
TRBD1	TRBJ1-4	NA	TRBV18	CASSPRTGKEKLFF	TGTGCCAGCTCACCGCGGACAGGGAAGGAAAAACTGTTTTTT
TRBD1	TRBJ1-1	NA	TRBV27	CASSWTGTGGFVRGPEAFF	TGTGCCAGCAGTTGGACTGGGACAGGGGGCTTTGTAAGGGGCCCTGAAGCTTTCTTT
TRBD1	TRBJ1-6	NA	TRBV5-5	CASSLGTGSNSPLHF	TGTGCCAGCAGCTTGGGGACAGGGAGCAATTCACCCCTCCACTTT
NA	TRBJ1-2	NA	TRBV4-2	CASSQDFEGGSFYGYTF	TGTGCCAGCAGCCAAGATTTTGAAGGCGGCAGCTTCTATGGCTACACCTTC
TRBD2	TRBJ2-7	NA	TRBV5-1	CASSDLAGPNSYEQYF	TGCGCCAGCAGCGACCTAGCGGGGCCTAACTCCTACGAGCAGTACTTC
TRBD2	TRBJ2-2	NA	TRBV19	CASSPIGTRQTGELFF	TGTGCCAGTAGCCCCATCGGGACTAGACAGACCGGGGAGCTGTTTTTT
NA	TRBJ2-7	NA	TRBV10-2	CASSVGSQSYEQYF	TGCGCCAGCAGTGTGGGCAGCCAATCCTACGAGCAGTACTTC
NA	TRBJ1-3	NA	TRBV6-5	CASSSRGTGGNTIYF	TGTGCCAGCAGTTCTCGGGGGACGGGGGGAAACACCATATATTTT
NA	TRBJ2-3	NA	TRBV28	CASGVEDTSTDTQYF	TGTGCCAGCGGAGTAGAAGATACTAGCACAGATACGCAGTATTTT
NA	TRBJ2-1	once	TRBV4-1	CASSHGPGGVGNEQFF	TGCGCCAGCAGCCACGGGCCCGGGGGAGTGGGCAATGAGCAGTTCTTC
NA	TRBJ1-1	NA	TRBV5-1	CASGQWGNTEAFF	TGCGCCAGCGGACAGTGGGGGAACACTGAAGCTTTCTTT
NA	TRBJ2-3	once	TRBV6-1	CASSVNRLVSTDTQYF	TGTGCCAGCAGTGTCAACAGACTAGTGAGCACAGATACGCAGTATTTT
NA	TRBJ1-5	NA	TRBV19	CASSIDREGGGSNQPQHF	TGTGCCAGTAGTATAGATCGGGAGGGAGGGGGTAGCAATCAGCCCCAGCATTTT
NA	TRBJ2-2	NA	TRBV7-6	CASSPLQGPGELFF	TGTGCCAGCAGTCCCCTTCAGGGGCCCGGGGAGCTGTTTTTT
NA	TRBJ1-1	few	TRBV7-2	CASSYTARGTEAFF	TGTGCCAGCAGCTACACGGCGCGAGGCACTGAAGCTTTCTTT
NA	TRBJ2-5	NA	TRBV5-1	CASSLSGETQYF	TGCGCCAGCAGCTTGAGCGGGGAGACCCAGTACTTC
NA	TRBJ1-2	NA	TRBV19	CASSIGREDYGYTF	TGTGCCAGTAGTATCGGCAGGGAAGACTATGGCTACACCTTC
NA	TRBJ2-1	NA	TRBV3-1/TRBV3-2	CASSQVAGAHNEQFF	TGTGCCAGCAGCCAAGTCGCGGGGGCGCACAATGAGCAGTTCTTC
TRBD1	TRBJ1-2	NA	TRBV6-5	CASSNRGLDGYTF	TGTGCCAGCAGTAACAGGGGGCTGGATGGCTACACCTTC
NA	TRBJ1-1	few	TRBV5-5	CASSPDSFTEAFF	TGTGCCAGCAGCCCGGACAGCTTCACTGAAGCTTTCTTT
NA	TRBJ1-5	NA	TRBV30	CAWSTRVFGNQPQHF	TGTGCCTGGAGTACTAGGGTATTTGGCAATCAGCCCCAGCATTTT
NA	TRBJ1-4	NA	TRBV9	CASSRVATNEKLFF	TGTGCCAGCAGCCGAGTTGCAACTAATGAAAAACTGTTTTTT
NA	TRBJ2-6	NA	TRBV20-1	CSAPRANVLTF	TGCAGTGCTCCTAGGGCCAACGTCCTGACTTTC
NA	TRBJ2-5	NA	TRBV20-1	CSAIDRRAGETQYF	TGCAGTGCTATTGACAGGAGGGCAGGGGAGACCCAGTACTTC
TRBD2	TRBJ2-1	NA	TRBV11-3	CASSLDRPQRGDNEQFF	TGTGCCAGCAGCTTAGATCGTCCCCAGCGGGGTGACAATGAGCAGTTCTTC
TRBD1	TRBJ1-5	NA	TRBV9	CASSDPGQGSGQPQHF	TGTGCCAGCAGCGACCCGGGACAGGGAAGTGGCCAGCCCCAGCATTTT
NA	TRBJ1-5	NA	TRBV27	CASSLKYPQGGQPQHF	TGTGCCAGCAGTTTAAAATACCCACAGGGCGGCCAGCCCCAGCATTTT
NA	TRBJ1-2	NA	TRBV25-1	CASSGTPGGGIISYGYTF	TGTGCCAGCAGTGGGACCCCTGGGGGAGGCATAATCTCCTATGGCTACACCTTC
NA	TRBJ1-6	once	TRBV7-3	CASSSRRGYNSPLHF	TGTGCCAGCAGCTCCCGACGGGGATACAATTCACCCCTCCACTTT
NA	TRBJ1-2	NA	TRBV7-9	CASSPGGAYGYTF	TGTGCCAGCAGCCCTGGGGGGGCGTATGGCTACACCTTC
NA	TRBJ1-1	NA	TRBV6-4	CASSRDLNTEAFF	TGTGCCAGCAGTAGGGACTTGAACACTGAAGCTTTCTTT
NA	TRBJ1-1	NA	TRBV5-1	CASSPLPGNTEAFF	TGCGCCAGCAGCCCCCTCCCCGGGAACACTGAAGCTTTCTTT
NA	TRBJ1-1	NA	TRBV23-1	CASSQKGTEAFF	TGCGCCAGCAGTCAGAAGGGGACTGAAGCTTTCTTT
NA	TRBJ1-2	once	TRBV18	CASSPFTDPSYGYTF	TGTGCCAGCTCACCGTTTACTGATCCGAGCTATGGCTACACCTTC
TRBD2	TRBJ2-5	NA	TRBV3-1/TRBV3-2	CASSQDSSGGLETQYF	TGTGCCAGCAGCCAGGATTCTAGCGGGGGACTCGAGACCCAGTACTTC
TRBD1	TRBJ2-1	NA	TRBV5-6	CASSFDRGRNEQFF	TGTGCCAGCAGCTTCGACAGGGGACGCAATGAGCAGTTCTTC
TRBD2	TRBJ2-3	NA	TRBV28	CASSPRLAGTTDTQYF	TGTGCCAGCAGTCCGAGACTAGCGGGGACCACAGATACGCAGTATTTT
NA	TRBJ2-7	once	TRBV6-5	CASSLSTESSYEQYF	TGTGCCAGCAGTCTCTCGACAGAGAGCTCCTACGAGCAGTACTTC
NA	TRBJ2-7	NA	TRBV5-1	CASSRSQTGRLDPYEQYF	TGCGCCAGCAGCCGATCCCAAACAGGGAGACTCGACCCCTACGAGCAGTACTTC
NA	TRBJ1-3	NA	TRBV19	CASSPNGASGNTIYF	TGTGCCAGTAGTCCCAACGGAGCCTCTGGAAACACCATATATTTT
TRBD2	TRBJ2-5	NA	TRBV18	CASSHSASGGAEETQYF	TGTGCCAGCTCACACTCGGCTAGCGGGGGGGCGGAGGAGACCCAGTACTTC
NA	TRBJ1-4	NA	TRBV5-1	CATAGDTRDEKLFF	TGCGCCACCGCAGGGGACACACGAGATGAAAAACTGTTTTTT
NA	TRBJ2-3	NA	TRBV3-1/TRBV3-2	CASRVGGTDTQYF	TGTGCCAGCCGGGTCGGGGGCACAGATACGCAGTATTTT
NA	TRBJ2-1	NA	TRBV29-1	CSYGGDNEQFF	TGCAGCTACGGGGGTGACAATGAGCAGTTCTTC
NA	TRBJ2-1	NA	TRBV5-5	CASSLALYSYNEQFF	TGTGCCAGCAGCTTAGCCCTTTACTCTTACAATGAGCAGTTCTTC
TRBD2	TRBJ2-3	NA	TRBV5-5	CASSFLAGGTTDTQYF	TGTGCCAGCAGCTTCCTGGCGGGGGGTACCACAGATACGCAGTATTTT
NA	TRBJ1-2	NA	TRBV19	CASRRSNYGYTF	TGTGCCAGTAGGCGAAGTAACTATGGCTACACCTTC
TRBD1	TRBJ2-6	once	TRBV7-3	CASSLLGPGQGASGANVLTF	TGTGCCAGCAGCTTATTGGGGCCGGGACAGGGGGCATCTGGGGCCAACGTCCTGACTTTC
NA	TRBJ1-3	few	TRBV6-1	CASSEAQGDSGNTIYF	TGTGCCAGCAGTGAAGCGCAAGGGGACTCTGGAAACACCATATATTTT